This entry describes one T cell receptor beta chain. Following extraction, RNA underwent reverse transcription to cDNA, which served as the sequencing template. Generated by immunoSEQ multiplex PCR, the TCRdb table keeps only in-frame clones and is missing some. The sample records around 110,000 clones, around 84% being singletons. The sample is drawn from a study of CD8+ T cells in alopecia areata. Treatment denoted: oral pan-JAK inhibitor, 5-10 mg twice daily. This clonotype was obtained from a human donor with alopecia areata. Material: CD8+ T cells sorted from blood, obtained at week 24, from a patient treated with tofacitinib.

The CDR3 is CASRLGLAARGSYEQYF. The DNA of the CDR3 is TGTGCCAGCAGGTTGGGACTAGCGGCCCGCGGCTCCTACGAGCAGTACTTC. The V gene is TRBV2, the J gene TRBJ2-7; 11 bases are shared with TRBD2. Germline trimming cut 6 bases from V and 0 bases from J; bases unmatched to any gene: 10. From germline, CDR1 is SNHLY and CDR2 FYNNEI. The CDR3 spans 17 residues.